These 30 T cell receptor beta chains came from one sample sequenced in a study of low-dose radiotherapy and immunotherapy resistance in tumors. First-strand cDNA relied on TRAV- and TRBV-specific primers spanning alpha and beta chains. The PCR that amplified TCRs ran for roughly 20 cycles, relying on a constant-region primer and a V-primer adapter. TCRdb fed the reads into MiXCR, producing one record per CDR3 protein. The sample includes tens of thousands of distinct CDR3 sequences, approximately 22% of them seen just once. The time point: after trial treatment. Treatment reported: LDRT plus nivolumab, ipilimumab, low-dose cyclophosphamide and aspirin (RACIN trial). This sample comprised PBMCs, obtained after low-dose radiotherapy plus immunotherapy. The receptors shown here come from a female donor with ovarian cancer.

The table lists this clonotype with many counts. V gene TRBV19 combines with J gene TRBJ2-1; TRBD2 matches at 14 bases. From germline, CDR1 is LNHDA and CDR2 SQIVND (reference sequence). The CDR3 spans 19 residues. The J segment lost 5 bases and the V segment lost 0 bases, leaving 9 bases of the junction unmatched. CDR3 DNA sequence: TGTGCCAGTAGTATAGATAAGGGGACTAGCGGGAGCCGCGACAATGAGCAGTTCTTC. Its protein product is CASSIDKGTSGSRDNEQFF.

This clonotype was recorded at least ten times. V is TRBV28 and J is TRBJ2-1; weak D call: TRBD2 (5 bases). The V and J ends lost 8 bases and 7 bases respectively, with 15 bases between them. The CDR3 totals 13 residues. Germline CDR1 and CDR2: MDHEN and SYDVKM. The CDR3 coding sequence is TGTGCCAGCTCACTCACCTCGGGAAATGAGCAGTTCTTC. Translating gives CASSLTSGNEQFF.

This sequence joins TRBV6-2 or TRBV6-3 and TRBJ2-7, with TRBD2 as a possible D gene (6 bases). Trimming took 6 bases from V and 3 from J, leaving 15 bases between them. Germline CDR1 MNHEY, CDR2 SVGEGT. The CDR3 loop spans 14 amino acids. The CDR3 coding sequence is TGTGCCAGCAGAAGTGGGGGGTTGGGCTACGAGCAGTACTTC. Protein sequence: CASRSGGLGYEQYF.

This clonotype was picked up many times. The chain uses TRBV6-2 or TRBV6-3 and TRBJ1-2, with 7 positions matching TRBD1. The CDR3 is made up of 14 amino acids. From germline, CDR1 is MNHEY and CDR2 SVGEGT. V was clipped by 7 bases and J by 8 bases; unmatched bases: 13. Written as DNA, the CDR3 is TGTGCCAGCATAACAGCGACAGGGATTGGAGGCTACACCTTC. Translated: CASITATGIGGYTF.

The chain couples TRBV19 to TRBJ2-1; TRBD1 agrees at 8 bases. The CDR3 consists of 17 residues. V was clipped by 3 bases and J by 5 bases; unmatched bases: 12. In germline, CDR1 is LNHDA, CDR2 SQIVND (reference sequence). CDR3 protein: CASSMRAGGAINNEQFF. The CDR3 DNA is TGTGCCAGTAGTATGAGGGCAGGGGGCGCGATAAACAATGAGCAGTTCTTC.

This clonotype was recorded at least ten times. This sequence joins TRBV4-1 and TRBJ1-1; the D gene is possibly TRBD1 (5 bases). V was trimmed by 4 bases and J by 2 bases, leaving 14 bases between them. This CDR3 region has 15 residues. Per germline, CDR1 MGHRA and CDR2 YSYEKL. The CDR3 sequence: CASSRTGTGNTEAFF. CDR3 DNA: TGCGCCAGCAGCCGGACGGGGACGGGAAACACTGAAGCTTTCTTT.

Regarding this clonotype: A far larger clone is only one base removed, so a read error is likely. V gene TRBV5-1 combines with J gene TRBJ2-7; D uncertain. Trimming shortened V by 5 bases and J by 7 bases, and 13 bases separated the two germline ends. The CDR3 totals 12 residues. The germline gives CDR1 SGHRS, CDR2 YFSETQ. As DNA, the CDR3 is TGCGCCAGCAGGTTGAGTAACCATGAGCAGTACTTC. Protein product: CASRLSNHEQYF.

This clonotype was counted ten times or more. The chain couples TRBV6-6 to TRBJ1-5, with TRBD1 identical over 10 bases. There are 18 residues in the CDR3. J was trimmed by 2 bases and V by 6 bases; bases with no gene match: 13. CDR1 and CDR2 (germline): MNHNY, SVGAGI (reference sequence). Here the CDR3 DNA reads TGTGCCAGCAGACACTATGGGACAGGGGCGATTGGCAATCAGCCCCAGCATTTT. Its protein is CASRHYGTGAIGNQPQHF.

This clonotype has a count of ten or more. The chain recombines TRBV6-8 with TRBJ2-2; D remains unclear. Germline CDR1 reads MNHGY; CDR2 reads SAAAGT. The ends were cut back, 2 bases at V and 5 bases at J, with 15 bases in the middle. This CDR3 contains 16 residues. This chain's CDR3 is CASSYSDPTSTGELFF. The CDR3 bases are TGTGCCAGCAGTTACAGCGACCCCACGTCGACCGGGGAGCTGTTTTTT.

Many counts were recorded for this clonotype. V gene TRBV15 combines with J gene TRBJ2-2; a possible D gene is TRBD1 (6 bases). Per germline, CDR1 LNHNV and CDR2 YYDKDF (reference sequence). The V end was cut by 1 base, the J end by 0 bases, with 15 bases between. There are 18 residues in the CDR3. Here the CDR3 reads CATSRGPGQSTNTGELFF. In DNA, the CDR3 is TGTGCCACCAGCAGAGGACCCGGACAGTCCACGAACACCGGGGAGCTGTTTTTT.

V usage is TRBV10-3 and J usage is TRBJ1-2; D is unresolved. The V gene's germline CDR1 is ENHRY and CDR2 SYGVKD. CDR3 length: 11 amino acids. Trimming pared 6 bases from V and 6 bases from J, leaving 8 bases between. CDR3 nucleotide sequence: TGTGCCATCAGGGTGGGGAATGGCTACACCTTC. Its protein product is CAIRVGNGYTF.

In its sample, this clonotype was seen many times. The rearrangement uses TRBV28 and TRBJ1-5; 11 nucleotides align to TRBD1. J lost 2 bases, V lost 6 bases, and 9 bases had no gene match. CDR3 size: 17 residues. Per germline, CDR1 MDHEN and CDR2 SYDVKM. CDR3 region: CASSSGTGGIGNQPQHF. In nucleotides, the CDR3 is TGTGCCAGCAGCTCCGGGACAGGGGGTATTGGCAATCAGCCCCAGCATTTT.

This clonotype was observed a few times. This chain connects TRBV5-1 to TRBJ2-1; TRBD2 agrees at 9 bases. CDR1 and CDR2 from the germline V gene are SGHRS and YFSETQ. V lost 4 bases to trimming and J lost 3 bases; unmatched junction nucleotides: 8. The CDR3 is made up of 16 amino acids. CDR3 in DNA: TGCGCCAGCAGCGCCTCCGGGACTAGCAGCTACAATGAGCAGTTCTTC. This sequence encodes CASSASGTSSYNEQFF.

Ten or more counts support this clonotype. V and J are TRBV6-2 or TRBV6-3 and TRBJ1-1, with a weak D call TRBD1 (6 bases). V lost 6 bases and J lost 4, with 15 bases in between. The CDR3 length is 14 residues. Germline assignment: CDR1 MNHEY and CDR2 SVGEGT. CDR3 sequence (DNA): TGTGCCAGCAGGACGAACCGGGACACCACTGAAGCTTTCTTT. The encoded protein is CASRTNRDTTEAFF.

This clonotype has a count of ten or more. The chain links TRBV19 to TRBJ1-2; 7 bases agree with TRBD1. The CDR3 spans 15 residues. J was trimmed by 3 bases and V by 5 bases; bases with no gene match: 9. CDR1 and CDR2 (germline): LNHDA, SQIVND (reference sequence). Written as DNA, the CDR3 is TGTGCCAGTAGTTCCACAGGGGTCTCTCACTATGGCTACACCTTC. This codes for CASSSTGVSHYGYTF. The complete variable domain, with remaining parts taken from reference TRBV19 and TRBJ1-2, reads DGGITQSPKYLFRKEGQNVTLSCEQNLNHDAMYWYRQDPGQGLRLIYYSQIVNDFQKGDIAEGYSVSREKKESFPLTVTSAQKNPTAFYLCASSSTGVSHYGYTFGSGTRLTVV.

To note about this clonotype: This likely traces to a read error, being one base from a far larger clone. The chain recombines TRBV5-1 with TRBJ2-5, with 14 bases identical to TRBD2. The end of the DNA is better explained by TRBJ2-7, so the J call may be wrong. Germline V gene lookup returns CDR1 SGHRS and CDR2 YFSETQ. The CDR3 totals 15 residues. This CDR3 is CASSGGLAGVSEQYF. The CDR3 nucleotides read TGCGCCAGCAGCGGGGGACTAGCGGGAGTTAGCGAGCAGTACTTC.

This clonotype was counted at least ten times. CDR3 sequence reads: CASSPEISGANVLTF. In DNA, the CDR3 is TGTGCCAGCAGTCCGGAGATCTCTGGGGCCAACGTCCTGACTTTC. The chain recombines TRBV6-2 or TRBV6-3 with TRBJ2-6, with no clear D. Trimming took 5 bases from V and 0 from J, leaving 8 bases between them. The germline V gene has CDR1 MNHEY and CDR2 SVGEGT. CDR3 size: 15 residues.

This clonotype was seen at least ten times. The V gene is TRBV21-1, the J gene TRBJ2-4; the table's D gene call, TRBD1, was not cross checked with the DNA. TRBV21-1 is classified as a pseudogene. This CDR3 comprises 16 residues. The CDR3 DNA reads as TGTGCCAGCTCGATCACAGGGGGCCTTTTCAAAAACATTCAGTACTTC. Translated: CASSITGGLFKNIQYF.

In this sample, this clonotype turned up many times. V is TRBV30 and J is TRBJ2-7, with D possibly TRBD2 on 6 matching bases. The CDR3 spans 15 residues. V lost 0 bases, J lost 0 bases, and 12 bases lay in between. Germline assignment: CDR1 GTSNPN and CDR2 SVGIG (reference sequence). This CDR3 is CAWSVRRGGSYEQYF. The CDR3 DNA sequence: TGTGCCTGGAGTGTACGGCGGGGTGGCTCCTACGAGCAGTACTTC. The whole variable domain, filled in from reference TRBV30 and TRBJ2-7, reads SQTIHQWPATLVQPVGSPLSLECTVEGTSNPNLYWYRQAAGRGLQLLFYSVGIGQISSEVPQNLSASRPQDRQFILSSKKLLLSDSGFYLCAWSVRRGGSYEQYFGPGTRLTVT.

This clonotype was detected ten times or more. V gene TRBV19 combines with J gene TRBJ1-1; D call uncertain. The CDR3 is made up of 14 amino acids. Germline loops: CDR1 LNHDA, CDR2 SQIVND (reference sequence). V was clipped by 7 bases and J by 4 bases, with 16 bases between them. CDR3 DNA sequence: TGTGCCAGTACCATGGGTGACTATCCCACTGAAGCTTTCTTT. Amino acids: CASTMGDYPTEAFF.

This clonotype was picked up many times. V and J are TRBV20-1 and TRBJ2-5; D is possibly TRBD1 (6 bases). This CDR3 has 13 amino acids. Germline V gene lookup returns CDR1 DFQATT and CDR2 SNEGSKA (reference sequence). Trimming left V 5 bases short and J 2 bases short, with 12 bases between. The CDR3 region has the DNA TGCAGTGCTTTGGACAGAGGGCAAGAGACCCAGTACTTC. Its translation: CSALDRGQETQYF.

The chain recombines TRBV20-1 with TRBJ1-4; D remains ambiguous. The CDR3 contains 12 residues. The germline CDR1 and CDR2 sequences are DFQATT and SNEGSKA (reference sequence). The ends were cut back, 3 bases at V and 8 bases at J, with 10 bases in the middle. CDR3 protein: CSARDPWEKLFF. DNA of the CDR3: TGCAGTGCTAGGGACCCTTGGGAAAAACTGTTTTTT.

This clonotype was seen ten or more times. The J gene is TRBJ2-1, the V gene TRBV29-1; 7 nucleotides match TRBD2. The CDR3 covers 15 residues. Per germline, CDR1 SQVTM and CDR2 ANQGSEA. With 4 bases clipped from V and 8 bases from J, the junction kept 14 bases outside the gene matches. CDR3 nucleotides: TGCAGCGTTGTCACTAGCGTATCGATTAGGGATGAGCAGTTCTTC. This translates into CSVVTSVSIRDEQFF.

At least ten counts were recorded for this clonotype. The rearrangement uses TRBV5-4 and TRBJ2-7, with a possible D match to TRBD2 (6 bases). From germline, CDR1 is SGHNT and CDR2 YYREEE (reference sequence). V lost 1 base and J lost 0, with 14 bases in between. The CDR3 is made up of 16 amino acids. CDR3 coding DNA: TGTGCCAGCAGCTTGTCGGGAGCGCCTAACTCCTACGAGCAGTACTTC. Its protein product is CASSLSGAPNSYEQYF.

This clonotype was seen at least ten times. This chain links TRBV5-1 with TRBJ2-7, with D unclear. V lost 0 bases and J 8 bases, leaving 18 bases between the germline ends. Germline V CDR1 and CDR2: SGHRS, YFSETQ. CDR3 length: 15 residues. CDR3 in amino acids: CASSLDDPPGSKQYF. The CDR3 region has the DNA TGCGCCAGCAGCTTGGATGATCCTCCGGGCTCAAAGCAGTACTTC.

This clonotype was counted many times. V is TRBV29-1 and J is TRBJ2-7; 8 bases are shared with TRBD1. With V trimmed by 5 bases and J by 3 bases, 6 bases remained unmatched. Germline V CDR1 and CDR2: SQVTM, ANQGSEA. The CDR3 is 13 residues long. The CDR3 protein is CSVSGTGLYEQYF. As DNA, the CDR3 is TGCAGCGTTTCCGGGACAGGTCTCTACGAGCAGTACTTC.

This clonotype was seen at least ten times. The chain has TRBV7-9 and TRBJ2-3; 8 bases line up with TRBD2. Germline V gene data show CDR1 as SEHNR and CDR2 as FQNEAQ (reference sequence). J was trimmed by 5 bases and V by 4 bases; bases with no gene match: 8. The length of the CDR3 is 15 residues. The chain's CDR3 is CASSSYGRGGDTQYF. Written as DNA, the CDR3 is TGTGCCAGCAGCTCATACGGGAGGGGGGGAGATACGCAGTATTTT.

Many counts were recorded for this clonotype. The J gene is TRBJ1-1, the V gene TRBV27, with D perhaps matching TRBD1 (6 bases). V shed 3 bases and J shed 1 base, with 12 bases lying between them. The CDR3 consists of 15 residues. Germline values: CDR1 MNHEY, CDR2 SMNVEV (reference sequence). In DNA, the CDR3 is TGTGCCAGCAGTTTGGGGGGGCTAAGGAACACTGAAGCTTTCTTT. This gives the protein CASSLGGLRNTEAFF.

This clonotype has more than one count but fewer than ten. The genes are TRBV7-9 and TRBJ2-1; D is possibly TRBD1 (5 bases). The germline V gene encodes CDR1 SEHNR and CDR2 FQNEAQ (reference sequence). Trimming left V 5 bases short and J 5 bases short, with 16 bases between. There are 15 residues in the CDR3. This CDR3 reads CASSLPFSRDNEQFF. The DNA of the CDR3 is TGTGCCAGCAGCCTACCGTTCTCCAGGGACAATGAGCAGTTCTTC.

This clonotype showed up just a few times. This chain's CDR3 is CASSLASRETIGEQFF. DNA of the CDR3: TGTGCCAGCAGCTTAGCTTCCAGGGAGACAATTGGTGAGCAGTTCTTC. The rearrangement uses TRBV7-8 and TRBJ2-1; either TRBD1 or TRBD2 may fit D (5 bases each). The CDR3 has 16 residues. Germline V gene sequence: CDR1 SGHVS, CDR2 FQNEAQ. V gave up 0 bases and J gave up 9 bases, with 18 bases separating them.